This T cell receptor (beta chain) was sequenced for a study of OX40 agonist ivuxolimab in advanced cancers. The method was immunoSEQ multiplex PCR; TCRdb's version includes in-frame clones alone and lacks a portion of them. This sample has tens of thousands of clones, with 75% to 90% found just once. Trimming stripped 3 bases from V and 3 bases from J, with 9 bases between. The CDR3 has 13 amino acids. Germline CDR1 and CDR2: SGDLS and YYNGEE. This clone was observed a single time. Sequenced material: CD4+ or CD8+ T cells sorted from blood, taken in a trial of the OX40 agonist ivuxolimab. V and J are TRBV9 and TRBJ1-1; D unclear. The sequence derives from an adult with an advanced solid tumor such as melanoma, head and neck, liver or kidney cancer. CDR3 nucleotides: TGTGCCAGCAGCGCCGACACGGACACTGAAGCTTTCTTT. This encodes CASSADTDTEAFF.